This T cell receptor (beta chain) was recorded in a study of shared clonotypes between healthy human individuals. As for the study in general: Three CD4 naive, three CD4 memory, two CD8 naive and one CD8 memory plate were used per donor.

Data came from immunoSEQ multiplex PCR; TCRdb stores just in-frame clones and leaves some out. The table includes fewer than 1.6 million clones, roughly 98.5% detected once. About this clone: Its antigen is currently unknown.

Germline V gene lookup returns CDR1 SGHKS and CDR2 YYEKEE (reference sequence). The CDR3 is 16 residues long. Between the trimmed V and J ends, which lost 0 bases and 4 bases, there was a span of 14 bases. Overall study findings and caveats: Among non-shared clonotypes, generation probabilities were lower than among those shared by all four donors.

The J gene is TRBJ1-3, the V gene TRBV5-5; D is unclear. This TCR was sampled from a man aged 30 to 39 in good health. The sequenced sample consisted of naive CD4+ T cells sorted from blood. The subset here: CD45RA+ positively selected. The CDR3 DNA reads as TGTGCCAGCAGCTTGGGTACTTGGTCGCGAGGAAACACCATATATTTT. Protein sequence: CASSLGTWSRGNTIYF.